This TCR beta chain was captured by sequencing in a study of CD8 T cells in Susac syndrome. V lost 5 bases and J lost 4, with 16 bases in between. The CDR3 sequence is 15 residues long. Germline values: CDR1 SGHTA, CDR2 FQGNSA. With random hexamers, reverse transcription was performed on about 0.5 to 1 ug of RNA. TCRdb passed the immunoSEQ multiplex PCR reads through MiXCR, listing each CDR3 protein once. The sample consists of under 200,000 distinct CDR3 sequences, around 96% of them appearing once. Source material: CD4+ T cells from PBMCs. The chain combines TRBV7-2 with TRBJ2-3; TRBD1 is a possible D gene (6 bases). This clonotype was obtained from a human donor in good health. The CDR3 nucleotides are TGTGCCAGCAGCCAAGCCAGAGGGGGAGCAGATACGCAGTATTTT. Amino acids: CASSQARGGADTQYF.